This T cell receptor beta chain was observed in a study of response to subunit inactivated influenza vaccine. General study points: Authors suggested each seasonal flu vaccination may recruit only limited numbers of new T cells.

TCRdb redid the calling of the RT-PCR reads with MiXCR, one entry per CDR3 protein. The table includes some 160,000 distinct CDR3 sequences, roughly 10% detected once. This clonotype was counted only a few times. The antigen is unknown. This clonotype originated in a man aged 45-65 years who received an inactivated influenza vaccine. The sequenced sample was non-naive T cells sorted from PBMCs, obtained roughly 45 days after vaccination.

In nucleotides, the CDR3 is TGTGCCAGCAGCACGGGACTAGCGGGAGGACCCTCTCTCAATGAGCAGTTCTTC. It encodes CASSTGLAGGPSLNEQFF. The rearrangement uses TRBV6-2 or TRBV6-3 and TRBJ2-1, with 15 bases that match TRBD2. Germline values: CDR1 MNHEY, CDR2 SVGEGT. The J segment lost 6 bases and the V segment lost 6 bases, leaving 12 bases of the junction unmatched. This CDR3 comprises 18 residues.